Listed below are T cell receptor beta chains from one sample, sequenced in a study of CD8 T cell repertoires and HIV-1 epitope variants. Which antigens these TCRs recognize remains unknown. Some clones are missing from TCRdb's copy, which holds only in-frame ones; the method was immunoSEQ multiplex PCR. The table lists thousands of clones, approximately 73% of them singletons, with 40% to 45% in the top ten. The sequenced material came from cultured CD8+ T cells derived from PBMCs. The receptors here all came from a male donor with HIV. The CDR3 runs from the conserved cysteine through the conserved F or W. The D gene is left open where the match is weak. Size tells how often a clone was seen (once, few, many) or the class of an expanded clone, and some rows leave it out.

d_gene	abundance	v_gene	j_gene	CDR3nt	CDR3aa
NA	NA	TRBV4-3	TRBJ2-2	TGCGCCAGCAGCCAAGATTTAGGGGGGTTTACCGGGGAGCTGTTTTTT	CASSQDLGGFTGELFF
NA	NA	TRBV6-6	TRBJ2-1	TGTGCCAGCATTACAGAAAGCAATGAGCAGTTCTTC	CASITESNEQFF
NA	NA	TRBV7-2	TRBJ2-1	TGTGCCAGCAGCTTAGAGGTAGCGACAGGATCCTTGGGGAATGAGCAGTTCTTC	CASSLEVATGSLGNEQFF
NA	NA	TRBV6-1	TRBJ2-7	TGTGCCAGCCATAACACACAGGTTACCTACGAGCAGTACTTC	CASHNTQVTYEQYF
TRBD2	NA	TRBV7-8	TRBJ2-7	TGTGCCAGCAGCTCTACTAGCGATTCCTACGAGCAGTACTTC	CASSSTSDSYEQYF
NA	NA	TRBV15	TRBJ2-1	TGTGCCACCAGCAGAGAAGGCTGGGGGTCAAGGAATGAGCAGTTCTTC	CATSREGWGSRNEQFF
TRBD1	NA	TRBV15	TRBJ1-5	TGTGCCACCAGCAATTCCGGACAGGGCAATCAGCCCCAGCATTTT	CATSNSGQGNQPQHF
NA	NA	TRBV4-3	TRBJ2-7	TGCGCCAGCAGCCAAGACCGGGCCTTGACCTACGAGCAGTACTTC	CASSQDRALTYEQYF
TRBD2	NA	TRBV27	TRBJ2-1	TGTGCCAGCAGCTGGTCTAGCGGGGGGCCTCTCAATGAGCAGTTCTTC	CASSWSSGGPLNEQFF
TRBD2	few	TRBV6-5	TRBJ2-7	TGTGCCAGCAGTTACGGGACTAGCCCCTACGAGCAGTACTTC	CASSYGTSPYEQYF
NA	NA	TRBV6-6	TRBJ2-7	TGTGCCAGCAGACCTATTGGGGGCTACGAGCAGTACTTC	CASRPIGGYEQYF
NA	NA	TRBV27	TRBJ2-7	TGTGCCAGCAGTTACTTCGGGGCCTACGAGCAGTACTTC	CASSYFGAYEQYF
NA	NA	TRBV28	TRBJ2-7	TGTGCCAGCAGCTTGACCGCCGAACTCAGCTCCTACGAGCAGTACTTC	CASSLTAELSSYEQYF
NA	NA	TRBV19	TRBJ2-5	TGTGCCAGTAAAACGGAGGCGGGGCAAGAGACCCAGTACTTC	CASKTEAGQETQYF
NA	NA	TRBV28	TRBJ2-7	TGTGCCAGCAGTCTTAGTCGCCCCGAGCAGTACTTC	CASSLSRPEQYF
NA	NA	TRBV10-3	TRBJ1-6	TGTGCCATCAGTGAGTCGATAGGCGGGAATTCACCCCTCCACTTT	CAISESIGGNSPLHF
NA	NA	TRBV4-1	TRBJ2-3	TGCGCCAGCAGCCAAGAGGGTCAGCGCACAGATACGCAGTATTTT	CASSQEGQRTDTQYF
NA	NA	TRBV6-5	TRBJ2-1	TGTGCCAGCAGTCCTGGGGGTGGCGAGCAGTTCTTC	CASSPGGGEQFF
TRBD1	NA	TRBV27	TRBJ2-1	TGTGCCAGCAGAGAGGGACAGGGAAACAATGAGCAGTTCTTC	CASREGQGNNEQFF
TRBD1	few	TRBV27	TRBJ2-1	TGTGCCAGCAAGAGGACAGGTTCCTACAATGAGCAGTTCTTC	CASKRTGSYNEQFF
TRBD1	NA	TRBV7-2	TRBJ1-4	TGTGCCAGCAGGCGAACCGGGACAGGGGTTTTGGGTGAAAAACTGTTTTTT	CASRRTGTGVLGEKLFF